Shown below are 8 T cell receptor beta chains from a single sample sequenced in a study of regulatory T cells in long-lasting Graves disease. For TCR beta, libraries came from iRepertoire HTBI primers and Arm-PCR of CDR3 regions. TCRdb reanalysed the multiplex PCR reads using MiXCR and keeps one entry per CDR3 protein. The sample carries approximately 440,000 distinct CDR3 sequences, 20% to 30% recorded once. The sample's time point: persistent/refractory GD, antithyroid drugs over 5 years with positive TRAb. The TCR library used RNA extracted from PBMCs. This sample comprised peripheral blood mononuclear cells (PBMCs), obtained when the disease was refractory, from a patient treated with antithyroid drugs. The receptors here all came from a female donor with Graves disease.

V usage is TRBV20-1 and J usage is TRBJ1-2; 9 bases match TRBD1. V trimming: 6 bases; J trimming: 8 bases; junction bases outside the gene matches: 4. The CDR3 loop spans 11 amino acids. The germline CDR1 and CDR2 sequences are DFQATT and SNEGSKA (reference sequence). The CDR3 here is CSAGTGIGYTF. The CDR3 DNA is TGCAGTGCCGGGACAGGGATCGGCTACACCTTC.

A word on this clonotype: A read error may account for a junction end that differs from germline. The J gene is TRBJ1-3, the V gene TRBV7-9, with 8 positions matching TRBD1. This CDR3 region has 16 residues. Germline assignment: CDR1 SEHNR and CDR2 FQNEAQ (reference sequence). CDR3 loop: CTSRHQGADYGNTIYF. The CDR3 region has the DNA TGTACCAGCAGACACCAGGGGGCTGACTATGGAAACACCATATATTTT.

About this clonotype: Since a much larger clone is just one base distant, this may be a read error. The CDR3 DNA reads as TGTGCCAGCAGTGAATCGGGGGTCAATCAGCCCCAGCGTTTT. The encoded protein is CASSESGVNQPQRF. The chain couples TRBV2 to TRBJ1-5; weak D call: TRBD1 (5 bases). The CDR3 consists of 14 residues. Germline CDR1 SNHLY, CDR2 FYNNEI.

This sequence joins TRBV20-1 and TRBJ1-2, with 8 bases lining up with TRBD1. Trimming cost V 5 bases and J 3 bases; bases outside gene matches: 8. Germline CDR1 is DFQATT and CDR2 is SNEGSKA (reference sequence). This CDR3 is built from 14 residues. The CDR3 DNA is TGCAGTGCTCGGACAGGGCACACGTACTATGGCTACACCTTC. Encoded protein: CSARTGHTYYGYTF.

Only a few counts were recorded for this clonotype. As DNA, the CDR3 is TGTGCCAGCAGCCCAGTAACCTACGAGCAGTACTTC. Translating gives CASSPVTYEQYF. The rearrangement links TRBV5-8 to TRBJ2-7, with D uncertain. The germline V gene has CDR1 SGHTS and CDR2 YDEGEE. The CDR3 consists of 12 residues. The V end lost 4 bases, the J end lost 2 bases, and 7 bases lay between the germline ends.

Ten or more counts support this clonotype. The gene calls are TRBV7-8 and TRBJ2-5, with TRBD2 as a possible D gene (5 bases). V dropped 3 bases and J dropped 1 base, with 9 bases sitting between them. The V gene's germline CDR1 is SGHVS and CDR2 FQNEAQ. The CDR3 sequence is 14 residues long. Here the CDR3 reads CASSLQRIQETQYF. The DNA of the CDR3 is TGTGCCAGCAGCTTGCAGCGGATCCAAGAGACCCAGTACTTC.

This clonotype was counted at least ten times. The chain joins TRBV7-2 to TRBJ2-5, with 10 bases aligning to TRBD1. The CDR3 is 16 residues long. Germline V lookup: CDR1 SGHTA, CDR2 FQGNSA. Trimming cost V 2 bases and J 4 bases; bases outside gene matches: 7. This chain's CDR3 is CASSLFGGQGLETQYF. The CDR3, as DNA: TGTGCCAGCAGCTTATTCGGGGGACAGGGGTTAGAGACCCAGTACTTC.

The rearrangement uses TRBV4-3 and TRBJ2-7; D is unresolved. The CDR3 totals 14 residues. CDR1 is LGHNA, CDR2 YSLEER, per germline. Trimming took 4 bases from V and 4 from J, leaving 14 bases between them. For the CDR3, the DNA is TGCGCCAGCAGCCTTCGGGCAGGAACTTACGAGCAGTACTTC. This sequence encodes CASSLRAGTYEQYF.